These 21 T cell receptor beta chains came from one sample sequenced in a study of OX40 agonist ivuxolimab in advanced cancers. Some clones are missing from TCRdb's copy, which holds only in-frame ones; the method was immunoSEQ multiplex PCR. The sample has approximately 58,000 clones; around four fifths are singletons. The source material was CD4+ or CD8+ T cells sorted from blood, sampled in a trial of the OX40 agonist ivuxolimab. These receptor sequences come from an adult with an advanced solid tumor such as melanoma, head and neck, liver or kidney cancer.

The V and J genes are TRBV28 and TRBJ2-5; D not certain. The tail of the sequence fits TRBJ2-7 better, so the J call may be wrong. Germline values: CDR1 MDHEN, CDR2 SYDVKM. The CDR3 covers 11 residues. As DNA, the CDR3 is TGTGCCGTCAGTGAAACCTACGAGCAGTACTTC. Translated, it gives CAVSETYEQYF.

This sequence joins TRBV2 and TRBJ1-2, with 12 positions matching TRBD1. Unmatched junction bases numbered 4, after V lost 2 bases and J lost 6 bases. From germline, CDR1 is SNHLY and CDR2 FYNNEI. The CDR3 sequence is 15 residues long. CDR3: CASSEIGTGGDGYTF. CDR3 coding DNA: TGTGCCAGCAGTGAAATCGGGACAGGGGGCGATGGCTACACCTTC.

The genes are TRBV28 and TRBJ1-2, with 8 nucleotides matching TRBD1. With 4 bases clipped from V and 8 bases from J, the junction kept 15 bases outside the gene matches. The CDR3 is 16 residues long. Per the germline V gene, CDR1 is MDHEN and CDR2 is SYDVKM. CDR3 bases: TGTGCCAGCAGTTCCCCCCCGGCGCAGGGGGCTGGGGGCTACACCTTC. This gives the protein CASSSPPAQGAGGYTF.

The chain uses TRBV19 and TRBJ1-5; no firm D call. Trimming shortened V by 2 bases and J by 0 bases, and 5 bases separated the two germline ends. The CDR3 is 14 residues long. CDR1 LNHDA and CDR2 SQIVND come from the germline V gene (reference sequence). Here the CDR3 reads CASSITSSNQPQHF. The DNA for the CDR3 is TGTGCCAGTAGTATAACCTCTAGCAATCAGCCCCAGCATTTT.

This chain connects TRBV11-2 to TRBJ1-2, with D possibly TRBD1 on 5 matching bases. The CDR3 extends over 15 amino acids. Trimming left V 4 bases short and J 8 bases short, with 20 bases between. Germline loops: CDR1 SGHAT, CDR2 FQNNGV. The CDR3 DNA reads as TGTGCCAGCAGCTCACTGTCAGGGACTCCGCGAGGCTACACCTTC. The encoded protein is CASSSLSGTPRGYTF.

The genes are TRBV18 and TRBJ2-7, with D unresolved. The germline V gene encodes CDR1 KGHSH and CDR2 LQKENI. V lost 5 bases and J lost 4, with 9 bases in between. This CDR3 region has 12 residues. CDR3 nucleotides: TGTGCCAGCTCATCCGTTACTTACGAGCAGTACTTC. Its protein product is CASSSVTYEQYF.

This clone came up a few times. The chain carries TRBV19 and TRBJ1-3, with D unclear. The ends were cut back, 5 bases at V and 2 bases at J, with 7 bases in the middle. CDR1 is LNHDA, CDR2 SQIVND, per germline (reference sequence). The CDR3 is 13 residues long. The CDR3 protein is CASSGQPGNTIYF. The CDR3 DNA follows: TGTGCCAGTAGTGGGCAGCCTGGAAACACCATATATTTT.

This CDR3 is CASSLGSGGYYEQYF. The CDR3 region has the DNA TGTGCCAGCAGCTTAGGCTCCGGGGGGTACTACGAGCAGTACTTC. The V call is TRBV7-8, the J call TRBJ2-7, with 7 bases fitting TRBD2. V trimming: 1 base; J trimming: 3 bases; junction bases outside the gene matches: 6. CDR1 is SGHVS, CDR2 FQNEAQ, per germline. The CDR3 spans 15 residues.

The chain links TRBV9 to TRBJ2-3; D gene unclear. Trimming pared 4 bases from V and 0 bases from J, leaving 6 bases between. The CDR3 spans 13 residues. The germline V gene encodes CDR1 SGDLS and CDR2 YYNGEE. This CDR3 reads CASSSQSTDTQYF. CDR3 nucleotides: TGTGCCAGCAGCTCCCAAAGCACAGATACGCAGTATTTT. The whole variable domain, remainder taken from reference TRBV9 and TRBJ2-3, is DSGVTQTPKHLITATGQRVTLRCSPRSGDLSVYWYQQSLDQGLQFLIQYYNGEERAKGNILERFSAQQFPDLHSELNLSSLELGDSALYFCASSSQSTDTQYFGPGTRLTVL.

The chain uses TRBV14 and TRBJ2-2; unclear D gene. Trimming took 3 bases from V and 3 from J, leaving 8 bases between them. This CDR3 spans 14 amino acids. Germline V gene data show CDR1 as SGHDN and CDR2 as FVKESK. The CDR3 region is CASSHYTDTGELFF. The CDR3 nucleotides read TGTGCCAGCAGCCACTATACAGACACCGGGGAGCTGTTTTTT.

The rearrangement joins TRBV11-2 to TRBJ2-4, with 7 bases identical to TRBD2. Looked up from germline, CDR1 is SGHAT and CDR2 is FQNNGV. The CDR3 covers 16 residues. V shed 5 bases and J 0 bases; nucleotides not matched to a gene: 7. The CDR3 sequence is CASSPGGGLAKNIQYF. CDR3 bases: TGTGCCAGCAGCCCTGGCGGGGGACTAGCCAAAAACATTCAGTACTTC.

The V and J genes are TRBV2 and TRBJ2-2; tentative D call: TRBD1 (5 bases). The CDR3 loop spans 15 amino acids. V lost 6 bases to trimming and J lost 4 bases, with 15 bases between them. CDR1 is SNHLY, CDR2 FYNNEI, per germline. The CDR3: CASSLTSGFTGELFF. CDR3 in DNA: TGTGCCAGCAGCCTGACTTCAGGGTTCACCGGGGAGCTGTTTTTT.

CDR3 nucleotides: TGTGCCAGCAGCTTAGCGTCCGGGGCAGGACCAACCAGTGCTGGGGCCAACGTCCTGACTTTC. Translating gives CASSLASGAGPTSAGANVLTF. This chain joins TRBV7-2 and TRBJ2-6; D might be TRBD1 or TRBD2, each matching 5 bases. The CDR3 extends over 21 amino acids. The V end lost 0 bases, the J end lost 2 bases, and 23 bases lay between the germline ends. Per the germline V gene, CDR1 is SGHTA and CDR2 is FQGNSA.

The chain employs TRBV7-6 and TRBJ2-1, with D perhaps matching TRBD1 (5 bases). The CDR3 is 15 residues long. CDR1 is SGHVS, CDR2 FNYEAQ, per germline. V was shortened by 1 base and J by 5 bases, with 12 bases between the two germline ends. Written as DNA, the CDR3 is TGTGCCAGCAGCTTAGGAGGCCAGGGCAACAATGAGCAGTTCTTC. The encoded protein is CASSLGGQGNNEQFF.

V usage is TRBV7-2 and J usage is TRBJ1-1; no clear D gene. Trimming took 2 bases from V and 5 from J, leaving 3 bases between them. The CDR3 runs 11 residues. Germline V gene data show CDR1 as SGHTA and CDR2 as FQGNSA. CDR3 sequence reads: CASSLKTEAFF. The CDR3 bases are TGTGCCAGCAGCTTAAAGACTGAAGCTTTCTTT.

This chain connects TRBV28 to TRBJ1-3; D is perhaps TRBD1 (6 bases). Germline V gene data show CDR1 as MDHEN and CDR2 as SYDVKM. V was shortened by 8 bases and J by 8 bases, with 22 bases between the two germline ends. There are 15 residues in the CDR3. CDR3 sequence (DNA): TGTGCCAGCTCTCCCGGGGGGCCAGCGGTTTACACCATATATTTT. It is translated as CASSPGGPAVYTIYF.

The chain uses TRBV18 and TRBJ2-2; tentatively, D is TRBD1 (6 bases). The V end was cut by 3 bases, the J end by 5 bases, with 7 bases between. CDR3 size: 13 residues. Per the germline V gene, CDR1 is KGHSH and CDR2 is LQKENI. The chain's CDR3 is CASSPTGTGELFF. The CDR3 DNA reads as TGTGCCAGCTCACCGACAGGAACCGGGGAGCTGTTTTTT.

Only one count was recorded for this clone. The rearrangement links TRBV6-5 to TRBJ2-7; D possibly corresponds to TRBD2 (5 bases). Deletions cut 2 bases from V and 0 bases from J, with 11 bases between. Germline assignment: CDR1 MNHEY and CDR2 SVGAGI. The CDR3 consists of 15 residues. CDR3 in amino acids: CASSYGSGLSYEQYF. As DNA, the CDR3 is TGTGCCAGCAGTTACGGGAGCGGCCTCTCCTACGAGCAGTACTTC.

J is TRBJ1-6 and V is TRBV6-6; no clear D gene. The V gene lost 5 bases and the J gene lost 8 bases, with 7 bases spanning the gap. CDR1 MNHNY and CDR2 SVGAGI come from the germline V gene (reference sequence). CDR3 length: 12 amino acids. In DNA form, the CDR3 reads TGTGCCAGCAGTACCAGAGATTCACCCCTCCACTTT. It is translated as CASSTRDSPLHF.

This rearrangement joins TRBV2 to TRBJ2-3, with 7 bases that match TRBD1. The J segment lost 2 bases and the V segment lost 7 bases, leaving 9 bases of the junction unmatched. The CDR3 consists of 15 residues. Per the germline V gene, CDR1 is SNHLY and CDR2 is FYNNEI. The CDR3 DNA reads as TGTGCCAGCAAATCGACAGGGACCAACACAGATACGCAGTATTTT. As protein: CASKSTGTNTDTQYF.

This clone was picked up a small number of times. The J gene is TRBJ2-2, the V gene TRBV5-4, with a weak D call TRBD2 (6 bases). The V gene's germline CDR1 is SGHNT and CDR2 YYREEE (reference sequence). The CDR3 is 14 residues long. Trimming left V 3 bases short and J 6 bases short, with 12 bases between. The CDR3 nucleotides read TGTGCCAGCAGCTGGGGGGAACGGGCCGGGGAGCTGTTTTTT. Encoded protein: CASSWGERAGELFF. Using reference TRBV5-4 and TRBJ2-2 for the parts outside the CDR3, the full variable domain is ETGVTQSPTHLIKTRGQQVTLRCSSQSGHNTVSWYQQALGQGPQFIFQYYREEENGRGNFPPRFSGLQFPNYSSELNVNALELDDSALYLCASSWGERAGELFFGEGSRLTVL.